These 10 T cell receptor beta chains share one sample of origin, sequenced in a study of blood T cell repertoires in COVID-19. The method was immunoSEQ multiplex PCR; TCRdb's version includes in-frame clones alone and lacks a portion of them. The table has 130,000 to 150,000 clones, about four fifths seen once. Sequencing was done on a sample of peripheral blood. Receptors were obtained from a man between 65 and 85 years old who had recovered from COVID-19.

A few counts support this clone. This chain joins TRBV19 and TRBJ2-2; unclear D gene. This CDR3 has 16 residues. V lost 2 bases to trimming and J lost 0 bases, with 10 bases between them. Germline-derived CDR1 and CDR2 are LNHDA and SQIVND (reference sequence). Here the CDR3 DNA reads TGTGCCAGTAGTATACGTCGCACTTCGAACACCGGGGAGCTGTTTTTT. Translation gives CASSIRRTSNTGELFF.

The rearrangement joins TRBV28 to TRBJ2-5; 7 nucleotides agree with TRBD2. V shed 3 bases, J shed 3 bases, and the junction held 7 bases outside the gene matches. The CDR3 contains 15 residues. Germline lookup yields CDR1 MDHEN and CDR2 SYDVKM. The CDR3 loop reads CASSFSLAGEETQYF. The CDR3 coding sequence is TGTGCCAGCAGTTTTTCCCTTGCGGGAGAAGAGACCCAGTACTTC.

The chain recombines TRBV18 with TRBJ1-1; unclear D gene. The ends were cut back, 1 base at V and 3 bases at J, with 18 bases in the middle. CDR1 is KGHSH and CDR2 is LQKENI in the germline V gene. This CDR3 is 17 amino acids long. As DNA, the CDR3 is TGTGCCAGCTCACCACTTCTAGGAAACGTAGGAGACACTGAAGCTTTCTTT. Residues: CASSPLLGNVGDTEAFF.

V gene TRBV5-1 combines with J gene TRBJ2-1, with 11 bases that match TRBD1. Germline CDR1 SGHRS, CDR2 YFSETQ. The CDR3 runs to 16 residues. V lost 0 bases to trimming and J lost 8 bases; unmatched junction nucleotides: 7. CDR3 coding DNA: TGCGCCAGCAGCTTGGGGTGGGACAGGGGGTTCCATGAGCAGTTCTTC. It codes for CASSLGWDRGFHEQFF.

V gene TRBV5-1 combines with J gene TRBJ1-1; D call uncertain. Per germline, CDR1 SGHRS and CDR2 YFSETQ. The CDR3 consists of 13 residues. Trimming took 1 base from V and 0 from J, leaving 4 bases between them. CDR3 nucleotides: TGCGCCAGCAGCTTGCGGTTGAACACTGAAGCTTTCTTT. This sequence encodes CASSLRLNTEAFF. The complete variable domain, with remaining parts taken from reference TRBV5-1 and TRBJ1-1, reads KAGVTQTPRYLIKTRGQQVTLSCSPISGHRSVSWYQQTPGQGLQFLFEYFSETQRNKGNFPGRFSGRQFSNSRSEMNVSTLELGDSALYLCASSLRLNTEAFFGQGTRLTVV.

The chain has TRBV30 and TRBJ1-2; D may be TRBD1 (5 bases). The CDR3 loop spans 13 amino acids. From germline, CDR1 is GTSNPN and CDR2 SVGIG (reference sequence). V shed 0 bases and J shed 5 bases, with 10 bases lying between them. This CDR3 is CAWSVGRGYGYTF. The DNA of the CDR3 is TGTGCCTGGAGTGTGGGGCGTGGGTATGGCTACACCTTC.

V usage is TRBV28 and J usage is TRBJ2-1, with D tentatively TRBD2 (6 bases). The CDR3 sequence is 14 residues long. Trimming removed 8 bases at V and 0 bases at J, with 11 bases between. Germline V lookup: CDR1 MDHEN, CDR2 SYDVKM. The CDR3 bases are TGTGCCAGCCGGGACTCCTCCTCCTACAATGAGCAGTTCTTC. This encodes CASRDSSSYNEQFF.

The chain uses TRBV15 and TRBJ2-5, with 7 bases that match TRBD2. V was clipped by 0 bases and J by 4 bases; unmatched bases: 2. CDR3 length equals 14 residues. Germline CDR1 reads LNHNV; CDR2 reads YYDKDF (reference sequence). The CDR3 DNA reads TGTGCCACCAGCAGAGATCGGGGGGTAGAGACCCAGTACTTC. Its protein product is CATSRDRGVETQYF. The variable domain in full, completed from reference TRBV15 and TRBJ2-5, reads DAMVIQNPRYQVTQFGKPVTLSCSQTLNHNVMYWYQQKSSQAPKLLFHYYDKDFNNEADTPDNFQSRRPNTSFCFLDIRSPGLGDTAMYLCATSRDRGVETQYFGPGTRLLVL.

The rearrangement uses TRBV7-9 and TRBJ1-1; D is possibly TRBD1 (5 bases). Trimming took off 6 bases at V and 6 bases at J, with 14 bases between the two ends. Germline V gene sequence: CDR1 SEHNR, CDR2 FQNEAQ (reference sequence). The CDR3 extends over 13 amino acids. Here the CDR3 DNA reads TGTGCCAGCAGACACACCCAGGGTGCTGAAGCTTTCTTT. Translation: CASRHTQGAEAFF.

This chain uses TRBV5-1 with TRBJ2-5; 9 nucleotides agree with TRBD2. There are 15 residues in the CDR3. The germline V gene has CDR1 SGHRS and CDR2 YFSETQ. V lost 4 bases to trimming and J lost 5 bases; unmatched junction nucleotides: 9. This chain's CDR3 is CASSLFRAGGETQYF. In nucleotides, the CDR3 is TGCGCCAGCAGCCTCTTTAGGGCGGGAGGGGAGACCCAGTACTTC.